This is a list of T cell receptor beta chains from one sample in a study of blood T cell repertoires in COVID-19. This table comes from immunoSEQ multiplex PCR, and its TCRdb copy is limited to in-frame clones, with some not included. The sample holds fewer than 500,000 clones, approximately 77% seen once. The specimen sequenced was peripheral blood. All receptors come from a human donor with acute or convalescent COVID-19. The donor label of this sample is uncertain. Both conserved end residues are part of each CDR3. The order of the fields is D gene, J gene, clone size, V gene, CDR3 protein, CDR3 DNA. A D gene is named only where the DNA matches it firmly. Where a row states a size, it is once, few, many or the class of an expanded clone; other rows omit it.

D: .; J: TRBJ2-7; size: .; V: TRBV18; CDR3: CASSAQGGRLAISYEQYF; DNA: TGTGCCAGCTCCGCGCAGGGAGGCCGACTCGCAATTTCCTACGAGCAGTACTTC
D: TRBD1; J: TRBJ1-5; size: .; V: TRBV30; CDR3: CAWSFTGGNQPQHF; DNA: TGTGCCTGGAGTTTTACAGGGGGGAATCAGCCCCAGCATTTT
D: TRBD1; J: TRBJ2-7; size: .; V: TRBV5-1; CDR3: CASSLAGTGNTYEQYF; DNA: TGCGCCAGCAGCTTGGCCGGGACAGGGAATACCTACGAGCAGTACTTC
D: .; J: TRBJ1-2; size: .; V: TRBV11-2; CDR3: CASSFGYGYTF; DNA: TGTGCCAGCAGCTTCGGTTATGGCTACACCTTC
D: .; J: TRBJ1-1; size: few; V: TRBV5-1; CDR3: CASSRETGNLNTEAFF; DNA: TGCGCCAGCAGCAGAGAGACAGGAAACCTGAACACTGAAGCTTTCTTT
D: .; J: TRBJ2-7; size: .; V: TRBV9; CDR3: CASSVGGQGTYEQYF; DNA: TGTGCCAGCAGCGTAGGGGGGCAGGGAACCTACGAGCAGTACTTC
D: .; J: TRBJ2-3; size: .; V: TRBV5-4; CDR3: CASRILGGTDTQYF; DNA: TGTGCCAGCAGAATTCTAGGGGGCACAGATACGCAGTATTTT
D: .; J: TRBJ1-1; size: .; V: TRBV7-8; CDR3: CASSRQFMNTEAFF; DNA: TGTGCCAGCAGCAGACAGTTCATGAACACTGAAGCTTTCTTT
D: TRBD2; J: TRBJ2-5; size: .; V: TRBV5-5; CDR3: CASSKDPLAAQETQYF; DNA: TGTGCCAGCAGCAAGGACCCCCTAGCGGCCCAAGAGACCCAGTACTTC
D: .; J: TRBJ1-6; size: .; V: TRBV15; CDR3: CATSRDRGNSPLHF; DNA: TGTGCCACCAGCAGAGATCGCGGCAATTCACCCCTCCACTTT
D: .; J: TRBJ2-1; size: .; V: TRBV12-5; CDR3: CASGQVTPNEQFF; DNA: TGTGCTAGTGGGCAGGTCACTCCTAATGAGCAGTTCTTC
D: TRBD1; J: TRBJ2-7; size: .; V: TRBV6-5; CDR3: CASRTGTASYEQYF; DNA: TGTGCCAGCAGAACCGGGACAGCTTCCTACGAGCAGTACTTC
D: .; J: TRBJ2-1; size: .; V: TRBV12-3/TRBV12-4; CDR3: CASNGGHNEQFF; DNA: TGTGCCAGCAATGGAGGTCACAATGAGCAGTTCTTC
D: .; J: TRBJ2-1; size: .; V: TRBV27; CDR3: CASIPRAQGVYNEQFF; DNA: TGTGCCAGCATTCCCCGGGCGCAGGGTGTGTACAATGAGCAGTTCTTC
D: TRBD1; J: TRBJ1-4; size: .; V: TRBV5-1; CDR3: CASSPTGTGGRSNEKLFF; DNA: TGCGCCAGCAGCCCGACCGGGACAGGGGGAAGATCTAATGAAAAACTGTTTTTT
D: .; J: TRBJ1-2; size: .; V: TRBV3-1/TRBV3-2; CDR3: CASSQLPTARYGYTF; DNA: TGTGCCAGCAGCCAATTACCGACAGCGCGGTATGGCTACACCTTC
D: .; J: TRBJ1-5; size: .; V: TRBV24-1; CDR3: CATSDSRGMGPQHF; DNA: TGTGCCACCAGTGATTCCAGGGGCATGGGGCCCCAGCATTTT
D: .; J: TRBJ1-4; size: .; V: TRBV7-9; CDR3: CASSLRLKTNEKLFF; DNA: TGTGCCAGCAGCTTAAGACTTAAGACGAATGAAAAACTGTTTTTT
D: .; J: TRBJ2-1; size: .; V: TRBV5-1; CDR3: CASSLQVGPPVGKEQFF; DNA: TGCGCCAGCAGCTTACAGGTTGGACCGCCCGTGGGGAAAGAGCAGTTCTTC